The rows below give T cell receptor beta chains drawn from one sample of a study of cytomegalovirus exposure and HLA in healthy donors. Profiled with immunoSEQ multiplex PCR; TCRdb holds only in-frame clones, not every one. The table for this sample gives 200,000 to 250,000 clones. The sequenced sample consisted of PBMCs. These receptors all stem from a girl aged 2 to 9 in good health and CMV-seropositive. The CDR3 runs from the conserved cysteine through the conserved F or W. A D gene is named only where the DNA matches it firmly.

v_gene,d_gene,j_gene,CDR3nt,CDR3aa
TRBV27,TRBD1,TRBJ1-2,TGTGCCAGCAGTACCCGACAGGGGGGCTATGGCTACACCTTC,CASSTRQGGYGYTF
TRBV28,.,TRBJ2-7,TGTGCCAGCACCAGCCGGGTCACCCCCTACGAGCAGTACTTC,CASTSRVTPYEQYF
TRBV11-3,.,TRBJ2-3,TGTGCCAGCAGCACGACTGGCACAGATACGCAGTATTTT,CASSTTGTDTQYF
TRBV7-9,.,TRBJ1-4,TGTGCCAGCAGCTTAGTTCTCAGGCCCAATGAAAAACTGTTTTTT,CASSLVLRPNEKLFF
TRBV5-1,.,TRBJ1-4,TGCGCCAGCAGCTTGGACAGGATTGAAAAACTGTTTTTT,CASSLDRIEKLFF
TRBV5-5,.,TRBJ1-5,TGTGCCAGCAGCTTGCATTTTAGTCAGCCCCAGCATTTT,CASSLHFSQPQHF
TRBV6-5,.,TRBJ2-7,TGTGCCAGCAGTTTTGGGGGGTTCAACGAGCAGTACTTC,CASSFGGFNEQYF
TRBV18,TRBD1,TRBJ2-7,TGTGCCAGCTCACCAGGCAGGGGGCACGAGCAGTACTTC,CASSPGRGHEQYF
TRBV6-1,.,TRBJ2-7,TGTGCCAGCAGACAGGGCCCAACCTACGAGCAGTACTTC,CASRQGPTYEQYF
TRBV10-1,.,TRBJ2-7,TGCGCCAGCAGAGTCAGGGTAGGGTCCTACGAGCAGTACTTC,CASRVRVGSYEQYF
TRBV29-1,.,TRBJ2-2,TGCAGCGTTGAAGAGGGGCAGACCAACACCGGGGAGCTGTTTTTT,CSVEEGQTNTGELFF
TRBV15,TRBD1,TRBJ1-5,TGTGCCACCCGGACAGGGGGTATTCAGCCCCAGCATTTT,CATRTGGIQPQHF
TRBV7-9,TRBD1,TRBJ1-3,TGTGCCAGCAGGTCAGGGGGGCCTGGAAACACCATATATTTT,CASRSGGPGNTIYF
TRBV6-1,.,TRBJ2-2,TGTGCCAGCAGTGAAACTGAGGCTGCCACCGGGGAGCTGTTTTTT,CASSETEAATGELFF
TRBV19,.,TRBJ1-2,TGTGCCAGTAGTATGGGGACAAATTTTAACTATGGCTACACCTTC,CASSMGTNFNYGYTF
TRBV28,.,TRBJ1-5,TGTGCCAGCAGTCTACAGGGTTTCAGGCAGCCCCAGCATTTT,CASSLQGFRQPQHF
TRBV28,TRBD2,TRBJ2-2,TGTGCCAGCACTCTCTACGGACTAGGGACGAACACCGGGGAGCTGTTTTTT,CASTLYGLGTNTGELFF
TRBV19,.,TRBJ2-1,TGTGCCAGTAGTCACTACGGATCCTACAATGAGCAGTTCTTC,CASSHYGSYNEQFF
TRBV5-6,.,TRBJ2-3,TGTGCCAGCAGCTTGGATTCGTGGGCGAGCACAGATACGCAGTATTTT,CASSLDSWASTDTQYF
TRBV28,.,TRBJ1-3,TGTGCCAGCAGCACGGGGGGAGTAAACACCATATATTTT,CASSTGGVNTIYF
TRBV5-1,TRBD2,TRBJ2-1,TGCGCCAGCAGCTTGCGGCCAGCGGGAGGAGCGGATGAGCAGTTCTTC,CASSLRPAGGADEQFF
TRBV6-5,.,TRBJ2-2,TGTGCCAGCAGTTACTCGAGGTGGTCCACCGGGGAGCTGTTTTTT,CASSYSRWSTGELFF
TRBV27,.,TRBJ1-1,TGTGCCAGCAGTTCCCGGGAAAACACTGAAGCTTTCTTT,CASSSRENTEAFF
TRBV29-1,.,TRBJ2-3,TGCAGCGTTGAAGAGGGAGGTATGGGCGCCACGCAGTATTTT,CSVEEGGMGATQYF
TRBV15,.,TRBJ2-7,TGTGCCACCAGCAGAGGCCGCGGCTACGAGCAGTACTTC,CATSRGRGYEQYF
TRBV10-3,.,TRBJ2-7,TGTGCCATCAGTGGGAGCTCCTACGAGCAGTACTTC,CAISGSSYEQYF
TRBV2,.,TRBJ2-6,TGTGCCAGCAATCCGGACTCTGGCTCTGGGGCCAACGTCCTGACTTTC,CASNPDSGSGANVLTF
TRBV10-1,.,TRBJ2-7,TGCGCCAGCAGTGAGGGCAGGGTCTACGAGCAGTACTTC,CASSEGRVYEQYF
TRBV10-3,.,TRBJ2-7,TGTGCCACCCGGGGAGCCTACGAGCAGTACTTC,CATRGAYEQYF
TRBV18,.,TRBJ2-5,TGTGCCAGCTCACCCCTGGGGAGTCAAGAGACCCAGTACTTC,CASSPLGSQETQYF
TRBV30,TRBD2,TRBJ2-1,TGTGCCTGGAGTATTCGCCTAGCGGAAAGGAATCCGTTCTTC,CAWSIRLAERNPFF
TRBV7-6,.,TRBJ2-1,TGTGCCAGCAGCTTAGCGCAGTGGTCCAATGAGCAGTTCTTC,CASSLAQWSNEQFF
TRBV5-1,TRBD2,TRBJ2-1,TGCGCCAGCACCCTAGCGGGAGGGCTGGATGAGCAGTTCTTC,CASTLAGGLDEQFF
TRBV28,.,TRBJ1-2,TGTGCCAGCAGCCCAGCGGGGCCAGCTAGTCCGTCCTATGGCTACACCTTC,CASSPAGPASPSYGYTF
TRBV5-6,TRBD1,TRBJ1-4,TGTGCCAGCAGCTGGGGACAGGGAGATGAAAAACTGTTTTTT,CASSWGQGDEKLFF
TRBV7-6,.,TRBJ2-5,TGTGCCAGCAGCTTGGCTAGCCAAGAGACCCAGTACTTC,CASSLASQETQYF
TRBV6-1,.,TRBJ2-2,TGTGCCAGCAGTGAAGAAGGGGCCGGGGAGCTGTTTTTT,CASSEEGAGELFF
TRBV28,TRBD1,TRBJ1-4,TGTGCCAGCAGAGGACAGGGGTGGGAAAAACTGTTTTTT,CASRGQGWEKLFF
TRBV6-5,TRBD1,TRBJ2-5,TGTGCCAGCAGTTACTACAGGGGCGGAGAGACCCAGTACTTC,CASSYYRGGETQYF
TRBV28,TRBD1,TRBJ1-5,TGTGCCAGCAGCTCGGGGACAGGTGCTCACCATCAGCCCCAGCATTTT,CASSSGTGAHHQPQHF
TRBV4-1,TRBD1,TRBJ1-2,TGCGCCAGCAGCCCCATGGGACAGGGGCTGAACTATGGCTACACCTTC,CASSPMGQGLNYGYTF
TRBV28,TRBD2,TRBJ2-3,TGTGCCAGCAGTACCCTAGCGGGAGGGAGGGGCACAGATACGCAGTATTTT,CASSTLAGGRGTDTQYF
TRBV19,.,TRBJ2-4,TGTGCCAGTAGTCATCGGGATTTGAACATTCAGTACTTC,CASSHRDLNIQYF
TRBV5-1,.,TRBJ2-5,TGCGCCAGCCAAAAAATGGGGCAAGGAGAGACCCAGTACTTC,CASQKMGQGETQYF
TRBV9,.,TRBJ2-7,TGTGCCAGCAGCCCAAGTCCACCGGGACAAGATTTTACGGAGCAGTACTTC,CASSPSPPGQDFTEQYF
TRBV11-2,.,TRBJ1-1,TGTGCCAGCAGCTTAGATAAAACAGCTCACACTGAAGCTTTCTTT,CASSLDKTAHTEAFF
TRBV28,.,TRBJ1-5,TGTGCCAGCAGACAGGGTCCTCAGCCCCAGCATTTT,CASRQGPQPQHF
TRBV27,.,TRBJ2-7,TGTGCCAGCAGTCCCAGGGGGGCGGGGCAGTACGAGCAGTACTTC,CASSPRGAGQYEQYF
TRBV6-6,.,TRBJ1-5,TGTGCCAGCAGGAAAGGCGTCAGGGATCAGCCCCAGCATTTT,CASRKGVRDQPQHF
TRBV7-3,.,TRBJ2-2,TGTGCCAGCAGCTTAAACCCGGCAGGGAACACCGGGGAGCTGTTTTTT,CASSLNPAGNTGELFF
TRBV19,TRBD2,TRBJ2-2,TGTGCCAGTAGTACCCAAGGACTAGCGGCCACCGGGGAGCTGTTTTTT,CASSTQGLAATGELFF
TRBV18,.,TRBJ2-1,TGTGCCAGCTCACCTAATCCAGCGGACAATGAGCAGTTCTTC,CASSPNPADNEQFF